This T cell receptor (beta chain) appears in the sequencing data of a study of cytomegalovirus exposure and HLA in healthy donors. Concerning this clone itself: Its antigen remains unknown.

60 Vbeta and 13 Jbeta primers were used in PCR. Here immunoSEQ multiplex PCR was the method, and the copy in TCRdb shows in-frame clones only, minus some. The table records 150,000 to 200,000 clones, approximately 82% of them present only once. The junction had 7 bases not matched to a gene; V was cut back by 1 base and J by 6 bases. Germline values: CDR1 SGDLS, CDR2 YYNGEE. This CDR3 comprises 17 residues. Findings and caveats of the study: Common viral pathogens (according to a later analysis) appeared linked to several of the most significant clusters.

Sequenced: PBMCs. This TCR came from a woman between 25 and 40 years old in good health and CMV-seronegative. The chain recombines TRBV9 with TRBJ2-2, with 12 bases identical to TRBD2. CDR3 region: CASSVSEASGGAGELFF. DNA of the CDR3: TGTGCCAGCAGCGTATCGGAAGCTAGCGGGGGGGCCGGGGAGCTGTTTTTT.